The rows below give T cell receptor beta chains drawn from one sample of a study of somatic mutations in cytotoxic T cells in rheumatoid arthritis. The data were produced by immunoSEQ multiplex PCR, yet TCRdb's version contains in-frame clones alone and is incomplete. The sample includes roughly 4,000 clones, roughly four fifths of them seen just once. The sequencing sample was made of CD8+ T cells sorted from blood. These receptor sequences come from an adult with rheumatoid arthritis. The CDR3 runs from the conserved cysteine through the conserved F or W. Each record gives: J gene, clone size, D gene, V gene, CDR3 length, CDR3 protein, CDR3 DNA. A D gene is named only where the DNA matches it firmly. A clone size is listed for some rows: how often the clone was seen (once, few, many), or a class if it is expanded.

>TRBJ2-6|NA|NA|TRBV9|14
CASSVGDRANVLTF
TGTGCCAGCAGCGTAGGGGACAGGGCCAACGTCCTGACTTTC
>TRBJ1-1|NA|NA|TRBV4-3|16
CASSQDRDRINTEAFF
TGCGCCAGCAGCCAAGATCGTGACAGGATAAACACTGAAGCTTTCTTT
>TRBJ1-1|once|NA|TRBV7-3|14
CASSLTGFRTEAFF
TGTGCCAGCAGCCTAACAGGGTTCCGCACTGAAGCTTTCTTT
>TRBJ1-1|NA|NA|TRBV6-1|15
CASGAGRGRGTEAFF
TGTGCCAGCGGGGCAGGGCGCGGTAGGGGGACTGAAGCTTTCTTT
>TRBJ2-1|NA|TRBD2|TRBV9|14
CASSVRAREGEQFF
TGTGCCAGCAGCGTACGCGCCCGGGAGGGTGAGCAGTTCTTC
>TRBJ2-3|NA|NA|TRBV27|12
CASSLSRDTQYF
TGTGCCAGCAGTTTATCCCGAGATACGCAGTATTTT
>TRBJ2-1|NA|NA|TRBV11-3|15
CASSFEGKDANEQFF
TGTGCCAGCAGCTTTGAGGGTAAAGACGCCAATGAGCAGTTCTTC
>TRBJ1-1|NA|NA|TRBV5-5|14
CASSYRAANTEAFF
TGTGCCAGCAGCTACCGGGCCGCGAACACTGAAGCTTTCTTT
>TRBJ2-5|NA|NA|TRBV6-5|13
CASSYRIGGTQYF
TGTGCCAGCAGTTACCGGATCGGGGGGACCCAGTACTTC
>TRBJ2-7|NA|TRBD2|TRBV29-1|14
CSVEEGLAGAEQYF
TGCAGCGTTGAAGAGGGACTAGCGGGAGCCGAGCAGTACTTC
>TRBJ1-2|few|TRBD1|TRBV7-6|14
CASSPGTGTYGYTF
TGTGCCAGCAGCCCCGGGACAGGCACCTATGGCTACACCTTC
>TRBJ1-2|NA|NA|TRBV7-9|15
CASSLGVVGDSGYTF
TGTGCCAGCAGCTTAGGAGTAGTGGGAGACTCTGGCTACACCTTC
>TRBJ2-1|NA|NA|TRBV9|14
CASSFSGTDNEQFF
TGTGCCAGCAGCTTCTCCGGGACTGACAATGAGCAGTTCTTC
>TRBJ2-7|NA|TRBD2|TRBV7-2|14
CASSYGAGVNEQYF
TGTGCCAGCAGCTACGGGGCGGGAGTTAACGAGCAGTACTTC
>TRBJ2-7|NA|NA|TRBV27|14
CASRSAGLTYEQYF
TGTGCCAGCAGGTCAGCGGGCCTAACCTACGAGCAGTACTTC
>TRBJ1-4|NA|NA|TRBV27|16
CASTPDRGTRGEKLFF
TGTGCCAGCACCCCCGATCGGGGCACGAGGGGTGAAAAACTGTTTTTT
>TRBJ1-1|NA|TRBD1|TRBV19|16
CASRTITGGLRSEAFF
TGTGCCAGTAGGACAATAACAGGGGGCCTGCGGTCTGAAGCTTTCTTT
>TRBJ2-2|NA|TRBD1|TRBV7-3|14
CASSLTGSTGELFF
TGTGCCAGCAGCTTGACAGGGTCCACCGGGGAGCTGTTTTTT
>TRBJ1-1|NA|NA|TRBV29-1|14
CSVVDPDRTTEAFF
TGCAGCGTTGTAGACCCCGATAGGACCACTGAAGCTTTCTTT
>TRBJ2-3|NA|NA|TRBV30|14
CAWSVMGGSFTQYF
TGTGCCTGGAGTGTGATGGGAGGCTCGTTTACGCAGTATTTT
>TRBJ1-2|NA|NA|TRBV28|13
CASSSTGFGGYTF
TGTGCCAGCAGTTCTACAGGGTTCGGTGGCTACACCTTC
>TRBJ1-4|NA|NA|TRBV7-9|17
CASSLESDSRGYEKLFF
TGTGCCAGCAGCTTAGAATCGGACTCCCGGGGGTATGAAAAACTGTTTTTT
>TRBJ2-6|NA|NA|TRBV5-4|17
CASSLAGRVSGANVLTF
TGTGCCAGCAGCTTAGCCGGCAGGGTATCTGGGGCCAACGTCCTGACTTTC
>TRBJ2-1|NA|NA|TRBV5-1|13
CASSLAWNNEQFF
TGCGCCAGCAGCTTGGCTTGGAACAATGAGCAGTTCTTC
>TRBJ1-5|NA|NA|TRBV21-1|16
CASCLGVEGGNQPQHF
TGTGCCAGCTGCTTGGGGGTAGAGGGGGGCAATCAGCCCCAGCATTTT
>TRBJ2-5|few|NA|TRBV25-1|15
CASSEDSHSQETQYF
TGTGCCAGCAGTGAAGACAGCCACTCTCAAGAGACCCAGTACTTC
>TRBJ1-6|NA|NA|TRBV13|14
CASSLGSYNSPLHF
TGTGCCAGCAGCTTAGGCAGTTATAATTCACCCCTCCACTTT
>TRBJ1-2|NA|NA|TRBV5-4|15
CASSLGQEVNYGYTF
TGTGCCAGCAGCCTGGGACAAGAAGTTAACTATGGCTACACCTTC
>TRBJ1-1|NA|TRBD1|TRBV9|17
CASSADGKQGPNTEAFF
TGTGCCAGCAGCGCGGACGGAAAACAGGGGCCGAACACTGAAGCTTTCTTT
>TRBJ1-4|few|NA|TRBV29-1|14
CSVEGGQGGEKLFF
TGCAGCGTTGAGGGCGGGCAGGGAGGAGAAAAACTGTTTTTT
>TRBJ1-2|NA|NA|TRBV29-1|12
CSVVDTGDRYTF
TGCAGCGTTGTGGACACGGGGGATCGCTACACCTTC
>TRBJ1-1|NA|NA|TRBV11-3|13
CASSRTAVTEAFF
TGTGCCAGCAGTCGGACAGCAGTCACTGAAGCTTTCTTT
>TRBJ2-3|NA|NA|TRBV28|13
CASSWRLTDTQYF
TGTGCCAGCAGTTGGCGGCTAACAGATACGCAGTATTTT